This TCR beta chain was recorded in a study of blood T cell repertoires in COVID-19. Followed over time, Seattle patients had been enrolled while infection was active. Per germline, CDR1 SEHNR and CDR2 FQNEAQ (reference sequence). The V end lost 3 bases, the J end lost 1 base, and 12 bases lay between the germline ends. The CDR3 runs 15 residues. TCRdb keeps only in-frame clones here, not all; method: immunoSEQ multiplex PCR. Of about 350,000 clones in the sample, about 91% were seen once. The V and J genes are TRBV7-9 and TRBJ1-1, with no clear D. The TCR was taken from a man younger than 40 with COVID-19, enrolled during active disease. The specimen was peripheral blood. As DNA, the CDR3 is TGTGCCAGCAGCTTTACGACGGGTAAGAACACTGAAGCTTTCTTT. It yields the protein CASSFTTGKNTEAFF.